This T cell receptor beta chain was identified in a study of tumor-infiltrating lymphocytes in primary liver carcinoma (dated by TCRdb to the late 2010s). Describing the broader study: Of the five patients, three men and two women aged 30 to 69 years, four had hepatocellular carcinoma and one had combined HCC and intrahepatic cholangiocarcinoma. To link TCRbeta repertoire diversity to the local molecular phenotype, the roughly 23 tumor region samples were profiled with Agilent mRNA microarrays. Technical replicate repertoires showed high reproducibility, with mean shared-clone rates roughly 0.89 and correlation coefficients above 0.95. The tumors of the five patients were staged as T1-T3 N0M0, with maximum diameters ranging from roughly 4 to 10 cm. Across five regions of each liver tumor, along with adjacent normal tissue and blood, the study brought together TCRbeta repertoire sequencing, expression microarrays and whole-exome sequencing. A total of some 35 specimens from 5 patients went through TCRbeta repertoire sequencing, namely 25 tumor regions, 5 adjacent noncancerous liver tissues and 5 peripheral blood samples. Each sample produced roughly 3.5 to 7.13 million productive TCRbeta reads, and read depth showed no significant difference between tissue types. The paper's findings and limits, for the study overall: Only roughly 8-25% of top clones appeared in all five regions of a tumor, which suggests that tumor-infiltrating T cells are spatially heterogeneous. Pairs of tumor regions showed greater repertoire overlap (mean about 35%) than tumor-adjacent pairs (around 17%) or tumor-blood pairs (roughly 15%), which is consistent with antigen-driven expansion. Only the TCR beta chain was sequenced, which likely underestimates true repertoire diversity because unpaired alpha chains were not captured. Only four or five patients were included in the study, and the authors note that the findings should be validated in a larger study. Comparison of CD4+ and CD8+ T cell repertoires was precluded by the use of bulk unsorted samples. A significantly larger repertoire fraction was made up by the top 250 clones in tumors than in blood (p = 0.039).

A note on this clonotype: There is no known antigen for this receptor. At one boundary the junction diverges from the germline segment, which might be a read error.

Without any cell sorting, total RNA and DNA were co-extracted from approximately 20-30 mg of bulk tissue using the AllPrep DNA/RNA mini kit. Surgical resection was performed in China between 2015 and early 2016 on roughly 5 patients with histopathologically diagnosed primary liver carcinoma. At the time of sampling, the patients were treatment-naive and had chronic HBV infection. Each tumor was sampled at five spatially separated regions: the superior, inferior, left-lateral and right-lateral poles and the tumor centre. According to histology, viable tumor cells made up more than 80% of every tumor sample. Fresh tumor and adjacent tissue pieces were bisected; one half was stored in RNAlater at -80°C, the other sent for histology. CDR1 and CDR2 (SGHAT, FQNNGV) derive from the germline V gene. The CDR3 sequence holds 20 residues, the cysteine and phenylalanine included. Only the CDR3 portion is preserved as DNA: 60 bases, with reading frame beginning at the first base.

Using a constant-region primer and ProtoScript II reverse transcriptase, TCRbeta-specific cDNA was reverse-transcribed from around 500 ng total RNA. TCRbeta libraries were built with three nested multiplex PCR rounds, a slightly modified ARM-PCR procedure. Each of the first two PCR rounds ran for approximately 10 cycles and used multiplex TRBV1-TRBV30 forward primers together with a Cbeta reverse primer. Sample barcodes and Illumina adapters were added in a final 25-cycle PCR with Deep VentR polymerase. Before sequencing, amplicons of 200-500 bp were gel-purified using a QIAquick gel extraction kit. The TCRbeta amplicons were sequenced with 250-bp paired-end reads on an Illumina HiSeq 2500. The source study handled its data this way. Reads were quality-trimmed with Trimmomatic v0.33, and paired reads were merged with FLASH v1.2.11 to recover full CDR3 sequences. MiGEC v1.2.1b assigned V, D and J germline segments to the rearranged TCRbeta sequences. Clonotype statistics and Shannon-Wiener diversity indices were computed with VDJtools v1.0.0. Except for diversity analysis, only each sample's 250 most abundant clonotypes were used in subsequent analyses to reduce sampling bias. The public reads were quality trimmed at Q25 with fastp and then assembled into clones with MiXCR by TCRdb, keeping productive beta chains. Every CDR3 protein is listed once, alongside the most common genes and DNA of its rows. TCRdb, not the authors, supplied the V and J calls. The sample data list about 20,000 distinct CDR3 sequences, and roughly three quarters of these were observed just once. Almost 40% of the sample belongs to the ten largest clones.

Sequenced: liver tumor tissue from sampling region 4. The sample's cell subset or site label is to be understood as: tumor region T4, right-lateral pole. The sequence was collected from a woman aged 25 to 39 with primary liver carcinoma and hepatitis B virus infection. Recombination linked TRBV11-2 to TRBJ1-1; a weak D assignment points to TRBD1 (6 bases agree). The nucleotides read TGTGCCAGCTGCGCTCGGGACACGGGGCGCAAGAGGTGGAGTAACACTGCAGCTTTCTTT. Translated, this gives CASCARDTGRKRWSNTAAFF.